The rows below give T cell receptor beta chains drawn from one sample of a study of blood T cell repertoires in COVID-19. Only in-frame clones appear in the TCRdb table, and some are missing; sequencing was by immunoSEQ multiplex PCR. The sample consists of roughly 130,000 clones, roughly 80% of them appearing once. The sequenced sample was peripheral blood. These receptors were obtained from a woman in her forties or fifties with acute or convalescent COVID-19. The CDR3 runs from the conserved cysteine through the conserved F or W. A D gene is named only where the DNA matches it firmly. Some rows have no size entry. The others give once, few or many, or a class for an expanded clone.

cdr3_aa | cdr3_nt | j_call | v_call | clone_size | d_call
CAWSVQDNSPLHF | TGTGCCTGGAGTGTACAGGATAATTCACCCCTCCACTTT | TRBJ1-6 | TRBV30 | . | .
CASSLATEGNTIYF | TGCGCCAGCAGCTTAGCGACAGAAGGAAACACCATATATTTT | TRBJ1-3 | TRBV5-1 | . | .
CASHGGARNTEAFF | TGTGCCAGCCACGGGGGGGCAAGAAACACTGAAGCTTTCTTT | TRBJ1-1 | TRBV6-5 | . | .
CASLGGNSYNEQFF | TGTGCCAGCCTGGGGGGGAACTCCTACAATGAGCAGTTCTTC | TRBJ2-1 | TRBV2 | . | TRBD2
CASSPWTSGGHGELFF | TGTGCCAGCAGCCCGTGGACTAGCGGGGGTCACGGGGAGCTGTTTTTT | TRBJ2-2 | TRBV3-1/TRBV3-2 | . | TRBD2
CASSPIGQAHNEQFF | TGTGCCAGCAGCCCCATCGGACAGGCCCACAATGAGCAGTTCTTC | TRBJ2-1 | TRBV13 | . | TRBD1
CSVAPGQGVTEAFF | TGCAGCGTCGCTCCGGGACAGGGGGTTACTGAAGCTTTCTTT | TRBJ1-1 | TRBV29-1 | . | TRBD1
CASSQEGAGVNTEAFF | TGCGCCAGCAGCCAAGAAGGGGCAGGGGTGAACACTGAAGCTTTCTTT | TRBJ1-1 | TRBV4-1 | . | .
CASSQDMGGEAFF | TGTGCCAGCAGCCAAGATATGGGGGGGGAGGCGTTCTTC | TRBJ2-1 | TRBV14 | . | TRBD2
CASSYLAGVTTDTQYF | TGCGCCAGCAGCTATCTAGCGGGGGTGACCACAGATACGCAGTATTTT | TRBJ2-3 | TRBV5-1 | . | TRBD2
CAISAGGWETQYF | TGTGCCATCAGTGCAGGGGGCTGGGAGACCCAGTACTTC | TRBJ2-5 | TRBV10-3 | once | TRBD1
CASSQDIRPGQGYYGYTF | TGTGCCAGCAGCCAAGATATCCGACCGGGACAGGGTTACTATGGCTACACCTTC | TRBJ1-2 | TRBV4-2 | . | TRBD1
CASSSGLAGLQVSYEQYF | TGTGCCAGTAGTTCGGGACTAGCGGGGCTACAAGTCTCCTACGAGCAGTACTTC | TRBJ2-7 | TRBV19 | . | TRBD2
CASSPGGYYTF | TGTGCCAGCAGCCCCGGGGGGTACTACACCTTC | TRBJ1-2 | TRBV12-3/TRBV12-4 | few | .
CASSQSGGSTDTQYF | TGTGCCAGCAGCCAGTCAGGGGGTAGCACAGATACGCAGTATTTT | TRBJ2-3 | TRBV14 | . | TRBD1
CASSQSPGTSNQPQHF | TGCGCCAGCAGCCAGTCCCCCGGGACATCCAATCAGCCCCAGCATTTT | TRBJ1-5 | TRBV4-1 | . | .